These T cell receptor beta chains were read from a single sample in a study of CD8 T cells in ankylosing spondylitis. TCRdb fed the 5' RACE reads into MiXCR, producing one record per CDR3 protein. The sample consists of about 270,000 distinct CDR3 sequences, roughly 32% of them appearing once. The sample was blood, either unsorted or a sorted T cell fraction (not recorded which). Source of these receptors: a male donor with ankylosing spondylitis or in good health (not recorded which). The CDR3 runs from the conserved cysteine through the conserved F or W. Fields, in order: D gene, clone size, V gene, J gene, CDR3 protein, CDR3 DNA. The D gene is left open where the match is weak. Clone size appears in some rows only: once, few, many, or a class for an expanded clone.

NA	few	TRBV6-4	TRBJ1-6	CASSDSPLSPLHF	TGTGCCAGCAGTGACTCGCCCCTTTCACCCCTCCACTTT
NA	NA	TRBV5-4	TRBJ2-3	CASSTKGFEPDTQYF	TGTGCCAGCAGCACAAAAGGGTTTGAGCCCGATACGCAGTATTTT
NA	few	TRBV5-1	TRBJ2-6	CASSPSLSGANVLTF	TGCGCCAGCAGCCCGTCCCTCTCTGGGGCCAACGTCCTGACTTTC
TRBD1	NA	TRBV2	TRBJ2-2	CAISSTWGTGGFAGELFF	TGTGCCATCAGTTCGACCTGGGGGACAGGGGGCTTCGCCGGGGAGCTGTTTTTT
TRBD1	NA	TRBV10-3	TRBJ1-6	CAISEFRDRGLSPLHF	TGTGCCATCAGCGAGTTCCGGGACAGGGGGCTTTCACCCCTCCACTTT
TRBD1	few	TRBV20-1	TRBJ2-7	CSAPRQGQVEQYF	TGCAGTGCCCCGAGACAGGGTCAAGTCGAGCAGTACTTC
TRBD1	NA	TRBV5-8	TRBJ2-5	CASSLEGTVLRETQYF	TGTGCCAGCAGCTTGGAGGGGACAGTCCTTAGAGAGACCCAGTACTTC
NA	NA	TRBV28	TRBJ1-5	CASSQQGQPQHF	TGTGCCAGCAGCCAACAGGGCCAGCCCCAGCATTTT
NA	NA	TRBV12-3/TRBV12-4	TRBJ1-5	CASSFAGGTPNQPQHF	TGTGCCAGCAGTTTTGCGGGGGGGACACCCAATCAGCCCCAGCATTTT
NA	NA	TRBV12-3/TRBV12-4	TRBJ1-1	CASSLMQVAAAFF	TGTGCCAGCAGTTTAATGCAGGTGGCGGCAGCTTTCTTT
NA	few	TRBV15	TRBJ1-5	CATSRDYADYSNQPQHF	TGTGCCACCAGCAGAGATTACGCGGACTATAGCAATCAGCCCCAGCATTTT
TRBD1	NA	TRBV20-1	TRBJ1-5	CSARVGTGGYQPQHF	TGCAGTGCTAGAGTCGGGACAGGGGGCTATCAGCCCCAGCATTTT
NA	NA	TRBV12-3/TRBV12-4	TRBJ1-5	CASSLSGNAARNQPQHF	TGTGCCAGCAGTTTATCAGGTAACGCGGCTCGCAATCAGCCCCAGCATTTT
NA	NA	TRBV7-2	TRBJ2-1	CASSLESSYNEQFF	TGTGCCAGCAGCTTAGAAAGCTCCTACAATGAGCAGTTCTTC
NA	NA	TRBV5-1	TRBJ1-2	CASSLVREDYGYTF	TGCGCCAGCAGCTTGGTCAGGGAAGACTATGGCTACACCTTC
TRBD2	NA	TRBV12-3/TRBV12-4	TRBJ2-3	CASSGWGASGFSDTQYF	TGTGCCAGCAGTGGATGGGGGGCTAGCGGGTTCTCAGATACGCAGTATTTT
NA	NA	TRBV5-1	TRBJ2-2	CASTITGELFF	TGCGCCAGCACCATTACCGGGGAGCTGTTTTTT
NA	NA	TRBV27	TRBJ2-7	CASSRPSLSYEQYF	TGTGCCAGCAGTAGGCCATCCCTCTCCTACGAGCAGTACTTC
TRBD1	NA	TRBV20-1	TRBJ1-2	CSARARTGGRYGYTF	TGCAGTGCTAGAGCCCGGACAGGGGGCCGGTATGGCTACACCTTC
TRBD2	once	TRBV7-8	TRBJ2-1	CAGAPGLARNEQFF	TGTGCCGGTGCACCGGGACTAGCGCGCAATGAGCAGTTCTTC
NA	NA	TRBV28	TRBJ2-5	CASAPVGETQYF	TGTGCCAGCGCTCCCGTAGGCGAGACCCAGTACTTC
TRBD2	NA	TRBV5-1	TRBJ2-7	CASSPAIAGGSYEQYF	TGCGCCAGCAGCCCGGCAATAGCGGGGGGGTCCTACGAGCAGTACTTC
NA	NA	TRBV6-1	TRBJ1-4	CASRNQGMSNEKLFF	TGTGCCAGCAGAAACCAGGGAATGTCTAATGAAAAACTGTTTTTT
NA	few	TRBV29-1	TRBJ2-1	CSVEPPADNEQFF	TGCAGCGTTGAACCTCCAGCGGACAATGAGCAGTTCTTC
TRBD2	NA	TRBV20-1	TRBJ2-7	CSAIKRGSTYEQYF	TGCAGTGCCATTAAGCGGGGGAGCACCTACGAGCAGTACTTC
NA	NA	TRBV27	TRBJ2-5	CASSFSSGAKETQYF	TGTGCCAGCAGTTTCTCCTCGGGGGCCAAAGAGACCCAGTACTTC
TRBD2	NA	TRBV7-2	TRBJ2-5	CASTWAGGAAETQYF	TGTGCCAGCACCTGGGCCGGGGGGGCAGCGGAGACCCAGTACTTC
TRBD1	NA	TRBV28	TRBJ1-2	CASSLGTGGRGYTF	TGTGCCAGCAGTTTAGGGACAGGGGGCCGGGGCTACACCTTC
TRBD1	many	TRBV5-1	TRBJ2-3	CASSQGQGTDTQYF	TGCGCCAGCAGCCAAGGACAGGGCACAGATACGCAGTATTTT
NA	few	TRBV12-3/TRBV12-4	TRBJ2-1	CASSLVVPGHTEQFF	TGTGCCAGCAGTTTAGTCGTCCCGGGACACACCGAGCAGTTCTTC
NA	NA	TRBV25-1	TRBJ2-1	CASSESGRSNEQFF	TGTGCCAGCAGTGAATCCGGGAGATCCAATGAGCAGTTCTTC
NA	NA	TRBV7-2	TRBJ1-1	CASSLIEPRNTEAFF	TGTGCCAGCAGCTTAATCGAGCCCCGGAACACTGAAGCTTTCTTT
TRBD2	NA	TRBV12-3/TRBV12-4	TRBJ2-3	CASSFLPWRGVTDTQYF	TGTGCCAGCAGTTTTCTGCCGTGGCGGGGGGTCACAGATACGCAGTATTTT
TRBD1	NA	TRBV12-3/TRBV12-4	TRBJ2-3	CASSTGTASF	TGTGCCAGCAGTACCGGGACAGCCTCTTTT
TRBD1	NA	TRBV5-1	TRBJ1-1	CASSSVGRGLDEAFF	TGCGCCAGCAGCTCCGTTGGGAGGGGGCTTGATGAAGCTTTCTTT
NA	NA	TRBV5-1	TRBJ1-2	CASSLAPIYGYTF	TGCGCCAGCAGCTTGGCCCCGATCTATGGCTACACCTTC
TRBD1	NA	TRBV24-1	TRBJ1-1	CANSTRDRVGNTEAFF	TGTGCCAACTCAACCCGGGACAGGGTTGGGAACACTGAAGCTTTCTTT
TRBD1	few	TRBV12-3/TRBV12-4	TRBJ2-1	CASSQTGVGYNEQFF	TGTGCCAGCAGCCAGACAGGGGTCGGGTACAATGAGCAGTTCTTC
NA	NA	TRBV6-1	TRBJ1-1	CASRDTSTGRTEAFF	TGTGCCAGCAGGGATACGTCAACAGGGCGGACTGAAGCTTTCTTT
TRBD2	NA	TRBV10-3	TRBJ2-7	CATGTSGGAKEQYF	TGTGCCACCGGGACTAGCGGGGGGGCAAAAGAGCAGTACTTC
NA	NA	TRBV7-2	TRBJ2-5	CASSLRGGPVQTQYF	TGTGCCAGCAGCTTAAGAGGGGGGCCTGTGCAGACCCAGTACTTC
NA	NA	TRBV4-1	TRBJ2-7	CASSQAIQGYEQYF	TGCGCCAGCAGCCAAGCCATCCAGGGCTACGAGCAGTACTTC
NA	NA	TRBV10-3	TRBJ2-7	CAISLEVYEQYF	TGTGCCATCAGCCTCGAAGTGTACGAGCAGTACTTC
NA	NA	TRBV5-1	TRBJ2-7	CASSLIGGSGGEQYF	TGCGCCAGCAGCTTGATCGGGGGGTCAGGGGGCGAGCAGTACTTC
NA	few	TRBV20-1	TRBJ1-5	CSARESGQLDQPQHF	TGCAGTGCTAGAGAATCCGGACAGCTAGATCAGCCCCAGCATTTT
TRBD1	NA	TRBV11-1	TRBJ2-7	CASSFPRQGVREQYF	TGTGCCAGCAGCTTTCCCAGACAGGGGGTACGGGAGCAGTACTTC
NA	many	TRBV20-1	TRBJ1-1	CSAASAKGTEAFF	TGCAGTGCCGCCTCGGCCAAGGGCACTGAAGCTTTCTTT
NA	NA	TRBV5-1	TRBJ2-1	CASGRQDTYNEQFF	TGCGCCAGCGGAAGACAGGATACCTACAATGAGCAGTTCTTC
TRBD1	few	TRBV5-1	TRBJ1-6	CASSRTGSSYNSPLHF	TGCGCCAGCAGCAGGACAGGGAGCTCCTATAATTCACCCCTCCACTTT
NA	NA	TRBV30	TRBJ2-6	CAWTHSGANVLTF	TGTGCCTGGACCCACTCTGGGGCCAACGTCCTGACTTTC
TRBD2	once	TRBV11-2	TRBJ2-5	CASSPPGLVGETQYF	TGTGCCAGCAGCCCGCCCGGACTAGTAGGGGAGACCCAGTACTTC
NA	NA	TRBV5-1	TRBJ2-3	CASSHNLGGGTDTQYF	TGCGCCAGCAGCCACAACCTCGGCGGAGGCACAGATACGCAGTATTTT
TRBD2	NA	TRBV6-5	TRBJ2-1	CASSYSGLAGVYNEQFF	TGTGCCAGCAGTTACTCCGGGCTAGCGGGGGTTTACAATGAGCAGTTCTTC
NA	NA	TRBV29-1	TRBJ2-3	CSVTYPTSTDTQYF	TGCAGCGTTACATACCCAACTAGCACAGATACGCAGTATTTT
NA	few	TRBV10-3	TRBJ2-2	CAIRETANTGELFF	TGTGCCATCAGGGAAACAGCGAACACCGGGGAGCTGTTTTTT